Each of the 17 T cell receptor beta chains below was sequenced from the same sample in a study of human T cells and chemical hapten exposure. TCRdb re-called the RACE reads through MiXCR, storing one row per CDR3 protein. The sample consists of about 28,000 distinct CDR3 sequences, 7.4% of them appearing once. Indicated time point: healthy volunteer bleed at 2 weeks. From whole blood left unfractionated, total RNA was extracted. Sequencing was done on a sample of whole blood. Source of these receptors: a human donor in good health. Some clones in this sample may be carry-over from other donors' samples.

The CDR3 reads CASSLEQHTDTQYF. CDR3 in DNA: TGCGCCAGCAGCTTGGAGCAGCACACAGATACGCAGTATTTT. The V call is TRBV5-1, the J call TRBJ2-3; the D is unclear. CDR1 is SGHRS, CDR2 YFSETQ, per germline. The ends were cut back, 0 bases at V and 2 bases at J, with 7 bases in the middle. CDR3 length: 14 amino acids.

This rearrangement joins TRBV5-4 to TRBJ1-1; weak D call: TRBD1 (5 bases). This CDR3 is 13 amino acids long. Germline CDR1 and CDR2: SGHNT and YYREEE (reference sequence). The V end lost 2 bases, the J end lost 1 base, and 6 bases lay between the germline ends. The CDR3: CASSFDRNTEAFF. The CDR3 DNA sequence: TGTGCCAGCAGCTTCGACAGGAACACTGAAGCTTTCTTT.

This clonotype showed up just a few times. The V call is TRBV20-1, the J call TRBJ2-1, with D uncertain. The ends were cut back, 1 base at V and 9 bases at J, with 10 bases in the middle. The germline CDR1 and CDR2 sequences are DFQATT and SNEGSKA (reference sequence). There are 12 residues in the CDR3. The CDR3 region is CSARADWSEQFF. CDR3 DNA sequence: TGCAGTGCTAGAGCAGATTGGAGTGAGCAGTTCTTC.

This clonotype was detected ten times or more. The genes are TRBV28 and TRBJ2-1; TRBD2 might be the D (5 bases). The CDR3 spans 14 residues. V lost 5 bases and J lost 9, with 17 bases in between. CDR1 and CDR2 from the germline V gene are MDHEN and SYDVKM. The chain's CDR3 is CASSPRTRQVEQFF. CDR3 nucleotide sequence: TGTGCCAGCAGTCCCCGGACTCGCCAGGTTGAGCAGTTCTTC.

This clonotype was recorded at least ten times. This sequence joins TRBV4-2 and TRBJ2-3; D may be TRBD1 (6 bases). CDR1 is LGHNA and CDR2 is YNFKEQ in the germline V gene. V lost 4 bases, J lost 5 bases, and 19 bases lay in between. This CDR3 has 16 residues. CDR3 loop: CASSLLEGDEEDTQYF. The DNA of the CDR3 is TGTGCCAGCAGCCTACTAGAGGGGGACGAGGAAGATACGCAGTATTTT.

This clonotype was picked up a small number of times. The J gene is TRBJ1-4, the V gene TRBV7-2, with D unresolved. The germline gives CDR1 SGHTA, CDR2 FQGNSA. The CDR3 contains 13 residues. V lost 7 bases, J lost 5 bases, and 11 bases lay in between. CDR3 sequence: CASTSRPNEKLFF. In DNA, the CDR3 is TGTGCCAGCACCTCTCGCCCCAATGAAAAACTGTTTTTT.

The rearrangement joins TRBV20-1 to TRBJ1-1, with D uncertain. The V end lost 1 base, the J end lost 4 bases, and 13 bases lay between the germline ends. The CDR3 consists of 14 residues. The germline CDR1 and CDR2 sequences are DFQATT and SNEGSKA (reference sequence). CDR3 sequence: CSARVPGGGTEAFF. The DNA for the CDR3 is TGCAGTGCTAGAGTCCCCGGAGGAGGCACTGAAGCTTTCTTT.

This clonotype has at least ten counts. CDR3 nucleotide sequence: TGTGCCAGCAGTTCCCCCGGCCGGGACAGGGGAGGCTACACCTTC. Translating gives CASSSPGRDRGGYTF. The V and J genes are TRBV27 and TRBJ1-2; 10 nucleotides line up with TRBD1. This CDR3 is built from 15 residues. The trim removed 4 bases at V and 8 bases at J, leaving 10 bases unmatched. The germline V gene has CDR1 MNHEY and CDR2 SMNVEV (reference sequence).

Many counts were recorded for this clonotype. The J gene is TRBJ2-1, the V gene TRBV3-1; TRBD1 might be the D (5 bases). V lost 1 base, J lost 7 bases, and 11 bases lay in between. The CDR3 totals 14 residues. Germline CDR1 and CDR2: LGHDT and YNNKEL (reference sequence). The CDR3 spells CASSQVASGNEQFF. The CDR3 coding sequence is TGTGCCAGCAGCCAAGTAGCATCAGGGAATGAGCAGTTCTTC.

CDR3 amino acids: CASRERRGQGRTEAFF. The CDR3 nucleotides are TGTGCCAGCAGAGAAAGGAGAGGACAGGGGAGAACTGAAGCTTTCTTT. The chain employs TRBV28 and TRBJ1-1; 9 nucleotides align to TRBD1. Germline V lookup: CDR1 MDHEN, CDR2 SYDVKM. Trimming removed 6 bases from V and 5 bases from J; junction bases left unmatched: 13. The CDR3 length is 16 residues.

This clonotype was found many times. The V call is TRBV4-3, the J call TRBJ2-3, with no clear D. The CDR3 is 13 residues long. V gave up 1 base and J gave up 1 base, with 3 bases separating them. Looked up from germline, CDR1 is LGHNA and CDR2 is YSLEER. CDR3 coding DNA: TGCGCCAGCAGCCAAGGACGCACAGATACGCAGTATTTT. It is translated as CASSQGRTDTQYF.

In its sample, this clonotype was seen many times. The chain uses TRBV5-1 and TRBJ2-7; the D gene is possibly TRBD1 (6 bases). The ends were cut back, 4 bases at V and 3 bases at J, with 23 bases in the middle. The CDR3 runs to 17 residues. Germline V gene lookup returns CDR1 SGHRS and CDR2 YFSETQ. CDR3 loop: CASSRSFPGTPGYEQYF. The CDR3 region has the DNA TGCGCCAGCAGCCGCTCGTTTCCCGGGACACCCGGCTACGAGCAGTACTTC.

There are a few counts of this clonotype. The J gene is TRBJ2-2, the V gene TRBV5-8; D is possibly TRBD1 (6 bases). The CDR3 has 16 amino acids. Germline V gene lookup returns CDR1 SGHTS and CDR2 YDEGEE. With 2 bases removed from V and 3 bases from J, the gap between germline ends came to 14 bases. This CDR3 reads CASSLQGRVHTGELFF. The CDR3 nucleotides are TGTGCCAGCAGCTTACAGGGACGGGTGCACACCGGGGAGCTGTTTTTT. The full variable domain, in which reference TRBV5-8 and TRBJ2-2 provide the parts outside the CDR3, is EAGVTQSPTHLIKTRGQQATLRCSPISGHTSVYWYQQALGLGLQFLLWYDEGEERNRGNFPPRFSGRQFPNYSSELNVNALELEDSALYLCASSLQGRVHTGELFFGEGSRLTVL.

This clonotype was found a few times. The rearrangement links TRBV5-4 to TRBJ1-4, with TRBD1 as a possible D gene (6 bases). Germline CDR1 and CDR2: SGHNT and YYREEE (reference sequence). V was shortened by 2 bases and J by 8 bases, with 16 bases between the two germline ends. The CDR3 runs to 15 residues. The CDR3 DNA follows: TGTGCCAGCAGCTTAGACGGGACACGCGGCGAAAAACTGTTTTTT. Encoded protein: CASSLDGTRGEKLFF.

Many counts were recorded for this clonotype. Its ends do not fully match the called genes, so a read error is possible. The chain combines TRBV5-1 with TRBJ1-4, with 8 bases fitting TRBD1. The germline V gene has CDR1 SGHRS and CDR2 YFSETQ. The CDR3 contains 11 residues. The CDR3 loop is CASSGGQGLIF. In DNA form, the CDR3 reads TGCGCCAGCAGCGGCGGACAGGGCTTAATTTTT.

There are many counts of this clonotype. The chain links TRBV13 to TRBJ2-1, with TRBD2 as a possible D gene (6 bases). Trimming shortened V by 5 bases and J by 0 bases, and 17 bases separated the two germline ends. CDR1 and CDR2 (germline): PRHDT, FYEKMQ (reference sequence). CDR3 size: 17 residues. CDR3 amino acids: CASSQPGLLSSYNEQFF. The DNA for the CDR3 is TGTGCCAGCAGCCAACCGGGACTGTTGAGCTCCTACAATGAGCAGTTCTTC. Using reference TRBV13 and TRBJ2-1 for the parts outside the CDR3, the full variable domain is AAGVIQSPRHLIKEKRETATLKCYPIPRHDTVYWYQQGPGQDPQFLISFYEKMQSDKGSIPDRFSAQQFSDYHSELNMSSLELGDSALYFCASSQPGLLSSYNEQFFGPGTRLTVL.

This clonotype was detected a few times. The chain has TRBV29-1 and TRBJ1-2; the D gene is possibly TRBD1 (6 bases). Trimming took 3 bases from V and 4 from J, leaving 15 bases between them. The V gene's germline CDR1 is SQVTM and CDR2 ANQGSEA. CDR3 size: 14 residues. This CDR3 is CSVDGGGPGYGYTF. The CDR3, as DNA: TGCAGCGTTGACGGTGGGGGCCCTGGCTATGGCTACACCTTC. The entire variable domain, with the rest obtained from reference TRBV29-1 and TRBJ1-2, is as follows: SAVISQKPSRDICQRGTSLTIQCQVDSQVTMMFWYRQQPGQSLTLIATANQGSEATYESGFVIDKFPISRPNLTFSTLTVSNMSPEDSSIYLCSVDGGGPGYGYTFGSGTRLTVV.